These T cell receptor beta chains were read from a single sample in a study of shared clonotypes between healthy human individuals. Sequencing was performed with immunoSEQ multiplex PCR; in TCRdb, only in-frame clones are kept and a portion is missing. The repertoire holds some 2.3 million clones, over 90% seen once, with 0.39% in the top ten. The sample taken for sequencing was naive CD4+ T cells from PBMCs. The receptors were gathered from a man aged 18 to 29 in good health. Some clones in this sample may be carry-over from other donors' samples. The CDR3 runs from the conserved cysteine through the conserved F or W. A D gene is named only where the DNA matches it firmly. Clone size is stated in some rows and not others, as once, few, many or a class when expanded.

>-|TRBV27|-|TRBJ1-5
TGTGCCAGCAGTTTTTCGGGGGATCAGCCCCAGCATTTT
CASSFSGDQPQHF
>-|TRBV18|-|TRBJ2-1
TGTGCCAGCTCACCAGGAGAATACAATGAGCAGTTCTTC
CASSPGEYNEQFF
>once|TRBV7-9|TRBD1|TRBJ2-2
TGTGCCAGCCGGGGACAGGGGGACACCGGGGAGCTGTTTTTT
CASRGQGDTGELFF
>-|TRBV28|TRBD1|TRBJ1-2
TGTGCCAGCAGGCCGTATCAGGGGGTGAGCTATGGCTACACCTTC
CASRPYQGVSYGYTF
>-|TRBV28|-|TRBJ1-4
TGTGCCAGCAGTACGCGGACGGCGAGATTTAATGAAAAACTGTTTTTT
CASSTRTARFNEKLFF
>-|TRBV10-3|TRBD2|TRBJ2-2
TGTGCCATCAGTGGGGGTAGGGCGGGAGGATCCACCGGGGAGCTGTTTTTT
CAISGGRAGGSTGELFF
>-|TRBV9|TRBD2|TRBJ2-7
TGTGCCAGCAGCGTAGATGGCCTAGCGGGAGGTGAGCAGTACTTC
CASSVDGLAGGEQYF
>-|TRBV7-2|TRBD1|TRBJ1-1
TGTGCCAGCAGCTTCACAGGGGTGGGAACTGAAGCTTTCTTT
CASSFTGVGTEAFF
>few|TRBV10-1|TRBD1|TRBJ2-7
TGCGCCAGGCGCTACCGGGACAGGCTTGGAGAGCAGTACTTC
CARRYRDRLGEQYF
>-|TRBV9|-|TRBJ1-1
TGTGCCAGCAGCGTAAGTATCTTGAACACTGAAGCTTTCTTT
CASSVSILNTEAFF
>-|TRBV9|TRBD1|TRBJ1-1
TGTGCCAGCAGCGTCCTAACAGGGGGCAACACTGAAGCTTTCTTT
CASSVLTGGNTEAFF
>-|TRBV7-9|-|TRBJ2-3
TGTGCCAGCAGCGCGATGGGGGGTCCCGTCACAGATACGCAGTATTTT
CASSAMGGPVTDTQYF
>-|TRBV5-6|TRBD2|TRBJ2-1
TGTGCCAGCAGCTTGTCCGGGAGGGCCATGTATGAGCAGTTCTTC
CASSLSGRAMYEQFF
>-|TRBV2|-|TRBJ2-7
TGTGCCAGCAGTGTGGAGCTAATAGGCTACGAGCAGTACTTC
CASSVELIGYEQYF
>-|TRBV9|TRBD2|TRBJ2-7
TGTGCCAGCAGCGTAGCGGCTAGCGGGAGTAGATCCTACGAGCAGTACTTC
CASSVAASGSRSYEQYF
>-|TRBV7-2|TRBD1|TRBJ2-1
TGTGCCAGCAGCTCCCGGGGGACAGGGATTGGGAATGAGCAGTTCTTC
CASSSRGTGIGNEQFF
>-|TRBV28|TRBD2|TRBJ2-5
TGTGCCAGCACGGGAGGAGGTGAGCCCCAAGAGACCCAGTACTTC
CASTGGGEPQETQYF
>-|TRBV6-5|-|TRBJ2-7
TGTGCCAGCAGCTCCCGCGACCTGCCGGGCGAGCAGTACTTC
CASSSRDLPGEQYF
>-|TRBV30|TRBD2|TRBJ2-5
TGTGCCTGGAGTGTACTTGCGGGAGTCGGGGAGACCCAGTACTTC
CAWSVLAGVGETQYF
>-|TRBV28|TRBD2|TRBJ2-3
TGTGCCAGCAGTTTTCGGGGACTAGCGACAGATACGCAGTATTTT
CASSFRGLATDTQYF
>-|TRBV19|-|TRBJ2-2
TGTGCCAGTAGTATAGGTGTGGGGGGTTACACCGGGGAGCTGTTTTTT
CASSIGVGGYTGELFF
>-|TRBV27|-|TRBJ1-1
TGTGCCAGCAGTTCCTCATACACTGAAGCTTTCTTT
CASSSSYTEAFF
>-|TRBV30|TRBD2|TRBJ2-7
TGTGCCTGGATAGGATACCGGACTAGCGGATCCTACGAGCAGTACTTC
CAWIGYRTSGSYEQYF
>-|TRBV5-4|-|TRBJ2-5
TGTGCCAGCTCGGGGGAGATGGAGACCCAGTACTTC
CASSGEMETQYF
>-|TRBV19|TRBD2|TRBJ2-3
TGTGCCACCGCTGTACTAGCGGGAGGGTCGACAGATACGCAGTATTTT
CATAVLAGGSTDTQYF
>-|TRBV2|TRBD1|TRBJ2-7
TGTGCCAGCAACCTGGACAGGACCTACGAGCAGTACTTC
CASNLDRTYEQYF
>-|TRBV5-1|TRBD1|TRBJ1-4
TGCGCCAGCAGCTTCGGGCAGGGGGGCGAAAAACTGTTTTTT
CASSFGQGGEKLFF
>-|TRBV11-3|-|TRBJ2-7
TGTGCCAGCGTCTTTAGCCCTTCCGAGCAGTACTTC
CASVFSPSEQYF
>-|TRBV7-9|-|TRBJ1-5
TGTGCCAGCAGCCGGGACTTCAATCAGCCCCAGCATTTT
CASSRDFNQPQHF
>-|TRBV4-1|-|TRBJ2-1
TGCGCCAGCAGCCGGGGAGCGGGTAGCTCCTACAATGAGCAGTTCTTC
CASSRGAGSSYNEQFF
>-|TRBV7-2|-|TRBJ1-2
TGTGCCAGCAGCCCCAATCGACCGACAGGAGCGTACCTAAACTATGGCTACACCTTC
CASSPNRPTGAYLNYGYTF
>-|TRBV6-4|TRBD1|TRBJ1-3
TGTGCCAGCAGTTTACAGGGGGCGCCCCCCGGAAACACCATATATTTT
CASSLQGAPPGNTIYF
>-|TRBV7-3|-|TRBJ2-7
TGTGCCAGCAGCTTAGGCGGGACAACCTCCTACGAGCAGTACTTC
CASSLGGTTSYEQYF
>-|TRBV5-1|TRBD1|TRBJ1-4
TGCGCCAGCAGCCCGGGGACAGGGTTTGAAAAACTGTTTTTT
CASSPGTGFEKLFF
>-|TRBV28|-|TRBJ2-1
TGTGCCAGCAGTCCCTCACTTGATGGGCCTGAGCAGTTCTTC
CASSPSLDGPEQFF
>-|TRBV10-1|TRBD2|TRBJ2-5
TGCGCCAGCAGCGGTGGTAGCGGGAAGGAGACCCAGTACTTC
CASSGGSGKETQYF
>-|TRBV5-6|-|TRBJ2-2
TGTGCCAGCAGCGGGGGGTCCAGGACCTACACCGGGGAGCTGTTTTTT
CASSGGSRTYTGELFF
>-|TRBV5-4|-|TRBJ2-3
TGTGCCAGCAGCGGGCCCGGAGATACGCAGTATTTT
CASSGPGDTQYF
>once|TRBV27|-|TRBJ2-6
TGTGCCAGCAGTTTCTACTCTGGGGCCAACGTCCTGACTTTC
CASSFYSGANVLTF
>-|TRBV19|-|TRBJ1-1
TGTGCCAGTACCGTGGGGGGGACAAAGAACACTGAAGCTTTCTTT
CASTVGGTKNTEAFF
>-|TRBV28|TRBD2|TRBJ2-1
TGTGCCAGTTGGTCTAGCGGGAGCTCCTACAATGAGCAGTTCTTC
CASWSSGSSYNEQFF
>once|TRBV5-8|-|TRBJ1-2
TGTGCCAGCTCTCTGGCCTACCGGGTACATGGCTACACCTTC
CASSLAYRVHGYTF
>-|TRBV27|-|TRBJ1-2
TGTGCCAGCAGTACCACCCGGGGTGGGTTCCGTGGCTACACCTTC
CASSTTRGGFRGYTF
>-|TRBV5-1|-|TRBJ1-2
TGCGCCAGCAGCTTGGCAGTGACCCCGGGAGGCTACACCTTC
CASSLAVTPGGYTF
>-|TRBV9|-|TRBJ1-2
TGTGCCAGCAGCGCCATCCGTGTCCAGAACTATGGCTACACCTTC
CASSAIRVQNYGYTF
>once|TRBV6-5|TRBD2|TRBJ2-3
TGTGCCAGCAGTTCTACTAGCGGTACGCAGTATTTT
CASSSTSGTQYF
>-|TRBV29-1|TRBD1|TRBJ1-2
TGCAGCGCGGAGGGGGGGACAGGATTTTTTTTTGGCTACACCTTC
CSAEGGTGFFFGYTF
>-|TRBV11-2|TRBD2|TRBJ2-7
TGTGCCAGCAGCTTCGGACTAGTTTCTATCGAGCAGTACTTC
CASSFGLVSIEQYF
>-|TRBV7-2|-|TRBJ1-3
TGTGCCAGCAGCTTCGGGGCGGTATTGAGAAACACCATATATTTT
CASSFGAVLRNTIYF
>-|TRBV9|TRBD2|TRBJ2-1
TGTGCCAGCAGCCCCCGCGGTAGCGGGACTGGTGAGCAGTTCTTC
CASSPRGSGTGEQFF